This TCR beta chain was identified during a study of T cell responses to AZD1222 COVID-19 vaccine. Trimming removed 0 bases from V and 0 bases from J, with 8 bases in between. Germline V gene data show CDR1 as MNHNY and CDR2 as SVGAGI (reference sequence). This CDR3 region has 15 residues. Some clones are missing from TCRdb's copy, which holds only in-frame ones; the method was immunoSEQ multiplex PCR. The sample yields 110,000 or so clones, 88% seen once. The chain joins TRBV6-6 to TRBJ1-1, with D uncertain. The sequencing used peripheral blood, collected on day 0 of AZD1222 vaccination. The TCR was taken from an adult in good health. As DNA, the CDR3 is TGTGCCAGCAGTTACTCTAGGACCATGAACACTGAAGCTTTCTTT. This encodes CASSYSRTMNTEAFF.